Presented here are 16 T cell receptor beta chains from one specimen sequenced in a study of cytomegalovirus exposure and HLA in healthy donors. Amplification used 60 Vbeta primers and 13 Jbeta primers. Clones were sequenced by immunoSEQ multiplex PCR, and TCRdb holds only the in-frame ones, with some missing. The sample includes approximately 120,000 clones, roughly 70% of them seen just once. The sequencing sample was made of PBMCs. These receptors all stem from a man aged 40-49 years in good health and CMV-seronegative.

The chain is built from TRBV5-6 and TRBJ1-2; TRBD1 agrees at 11 bases. With V trimmed by 4 bases and J by 8 bases, 4 bases remained unmatched. Germline values: CDR1 SGHDT, CDR2 YYEEEE. This CDR3 has 13 amino acids. Here the CDR3 DNA reads TGTGCCAGCAGCCTACGGGACAGGGGGGGCTACACCTTC. Protein: CASSLRDRGGYTF.

This clone was observed a handful of times. V gene TRBV7-8 combines with J gene TRBJ1-2; tentative D call: TRBD1 (6 bases). The germline V gene has CDR1 SGHVS and CDR2 FQNEAQ. This CDR3 contains 11 residues. The germline V and J ends were trimmed by 5 bases and 10 bases, with 11 bases remaining between them. CDR3: CASSRGGDYTF. The CDR3 DNA reads TGTGCCAGCAGCCGAGGGGGAGACTACACCTTC. The entire variable domain, with the rest obtained from reference TRBV7-8 and TRBJ1-2, is as follows: GAGVSQSPRYKVAKRGQDVALRCDPISGHVSLFWYQQALGQGPEFLTYFQNEAQLDKSGLPSDRFFAERPEGSVSTLKIQRTQQEDSAVYLCASSRGGDYTFGSGTRLTVV.

As concerns this clone: The junction differs from germline at one of its ends, possibly a read error. The DNA of the CDR3 is TGTTCCAGCAGCCCGAGCGACAGGCCGAACACTGAAGCTTTCTTT. This translates into CSSSPSDRPNTEAFF. The V and J genes are TRBV5-6 and TRBJ1-1; weak D call: TRBD1 (6 bases). The germline V gene has CDR1 SGHDT and CDR2 YYEEEE. This CDR3 has 15 amino acids.

The CDR3 sequence: CASRRDRGADTQYF. CDR3 coding DNA: TGTGCCAGCAGGCGGGACAGGGGCGCAGATACGCAGTATTTT. The chain employs TRBV6-6 and TRBJ2-3; 10 bases are shared with TRBD1. V dropped 6 bases and J dropped 4; count of bases not matched to a gene: 4. The CDR3 is 14 residues long. Germline loops: CDR1 MNHNY, CDR2 SVGAGI (reference sequence).

The gene calls are TRBV29-1 and TRBJ2-7; a weak D match, TRBD1 (6 bases). Per the germline V gene, CDR1 is SQVTM and CDR2 is ANQGSEA. The length of the CDR3 is 14 residues. Trimming removed 4 bases at V and 3 bases at J, with 16 bases between. The CDR3 region has the DNA TGCAGCGTTGTGGGTCAGGGGACCAGCTACGAGCAGTACTTC. Translation gives CSVVGQGTSYEQYF.

The chain couples TRBV7-9 to TRBJ1-3, with D possibly being TRBD1 (6 bases). Germline V gene sequence: CDR1 SEHNR, CDR2 FQNEAQ (reference sequence). Between the trimmed V and J ends, which lost 5 bases and 0 bases, there was a span of 11 bases. The CDR3 extends over 15 amino acids. The CDR3 spells CASSPGHRSGNTIYF. The DNA of the CDR3 is TGTGCCAGCAGCCCGGGACATCGCTCTGGAAACACCATATATTTT. Full variable domain (remainder filled in from reference TRBV7-9 and TRBJ1-3): DTGVSQNPRHKITKRGQNVTFRCDPISEHNRLYWYRQTLGQGPEFLTYFQNEAQLEKSRLLSDRFSAERPKGSFSTLEIQRTEQGDSAMYLCASSPGHRSGNTIYFGEGSWLTVV.

The rearrangement joins TRBV5-1 to TRBJ2-1; 8 positions agree with TRBD2. The CDR3 contains 16 residues. J was trimmed by 4 bases and V by 0 bases; bases with no gene match: 6. Germline CDR1 is SGHRS and CDR2 is YFSETQ. CDR3: CASSLVFSGDYNEQFF. The CDR3 DNA is TGCGCCAGCAGCTTGGTTTTTAGCGGGGATTACAATGAGCAGTTCTTC.

The rearrangement links TRBV29-1 to TRBJ1-1; 8 bases fit TRBD1. V trimming: 7 bases; J trimming: 1 base; junction bases outside the gene matches: 8. Germline loops: CDR1 SQVTM, CDR2 ANQGSEA. The CDR3 is 14 residues long. The CDR3 region has the DNA TGCAGCGCCACAGGACAGGGAGGGAACACTGAAGCTTTCTTT. Residues: CSATGQGGNTEAFF.

This clone occurred a few times. The chain uses TRBV4-1 and TRBJ1-5; TRBD1 aligns across 10 bases. Losses at the gene ends were 1 base for V and 7 bases for J; bases not matched to a gene: 1. Germline V gene sequence: CDR1 MGHRA, CDR2 YSYEKL. The CDR3 runs to 14 residues. The CDR3 sequence: CASSQGTGGQPQHF. DNA for the CDR3: TGCGCCAGCAGCCAAGGGACAGGGGGACAGCCCCAGCATTTT.

The V call is TRBV7-9, the J call TRBJ1-1; D gene ambiguous. With 5 bases removed from V and 7 bases from J, the gap between germline ends came to 11 bases. Per the germline V gene, CDR1 is SEHNR and CDR2 is FQNEAQ (reference sequence). The CDR3 extends over 12 amino acids. The chain's CDR3 is CASSVARGEAFF. The CDR3 DNA reads TGTGCCAGCAGCGTCGCCCGGGGTGAAGCTTTCTTT.

V usage is TRBV27 and J usage is TRBJ1-5; possible D gene TRBD1, 5 bases. The V gene lost 1 base and the J gene lost 2 bases, with 15 bases spanning the gap. CDR1 and CDR2 (germline): MNHEY, SMNVEV (reference sequence). The CDR3 covers 17 residues. CDR3 protein: CASSLWGNPGGNQPQHF. The CDR3 DNA reads as TGTGCCAGCAGTTTATGGGGGAACCCGGGAGGCAATCAGCCCCAGCATTTT.

The chain is built from TRBV30 and TRBJ2-7; D is perhaps TRBD2 (7 bases). V gave up 5 bases and J gave up 7 bases, with 21 bases separating them. The CDR3 sequence is 14 residues long. Per germline, CDR1 GTSNPN and CDR2 SVGIG (reference sequence). The CDR3 bases are TGTGCCTGGTTTAGGGGGGGTCCCCAGGGTGAGCAGTACTTC. Amino acid sequence: CAWFRGGPQGEQYF.

This chain uses TRBV6-1 with TRBJ2-7, with D possibly TRBD1 on 5 matching bases. Germline CDR1 reads MNHNS; CDR2 reads SASEGT. This CDR3 spans 14 amino acids. V lost 5 bases and J lost 5, with 16 bases in between. The CDR3 DNA is TGTGCCAGCAGTATTCAGGGTTTACGCAACGAGCAGTACTTC. It specifies CASSIQGLRNEQYF.

The chain recombines TRBV6-5 with TRBJ1-1; perhaps TRBD1 as D (6 bases). The V and J ends lost 5 bases and 5 bases respectively, with 15 bases between them. The CDR3 consists of 14 residues. The germline CDR1 and CDR2 sequences are MNHEY and SVGAGI. CDR3 sequence reads: CASSPQGPWTEAFF. CDR3 DNA: TGTGCCAGCAGTCCACAGGGTCCCTGGACTGAAGCTTTCTTT.

The CDR3 DNA reads TGTGCCAGCTCGAGGGAGAAGAGCTATGGCTACACCTTC. Protein product: CASSREKSYGYTF. The rearrangement joins TRBV6-5 to TRBJ1-2; unclear D gene. CDR1 is MNHEY, CDR2 SVGAGI, per germline. Trimming took off 8 bases at V and 4 bases at J, with 14 bases between the two ends. This CDR3 contains 13 residues.

The V call is TRBV11-3, the J call TRBJ2-1; 9 bases match TRBD2. The J segment lost 6 bases and the V segment lost 5 bases, leaving 11 bases of the junction unmatched. The CDR3 runs 16 residues. The germline V gene encodes CDR1 SGHNT and CDR2 YENEEA. The CDR3 sequence: CASSTGASGGTNEQFF. CDR3 DNA sequence: TGTGCCAGCAGCACCGGGGCCAGCGGGGGGACCAATGAGCAGTTCTTC.